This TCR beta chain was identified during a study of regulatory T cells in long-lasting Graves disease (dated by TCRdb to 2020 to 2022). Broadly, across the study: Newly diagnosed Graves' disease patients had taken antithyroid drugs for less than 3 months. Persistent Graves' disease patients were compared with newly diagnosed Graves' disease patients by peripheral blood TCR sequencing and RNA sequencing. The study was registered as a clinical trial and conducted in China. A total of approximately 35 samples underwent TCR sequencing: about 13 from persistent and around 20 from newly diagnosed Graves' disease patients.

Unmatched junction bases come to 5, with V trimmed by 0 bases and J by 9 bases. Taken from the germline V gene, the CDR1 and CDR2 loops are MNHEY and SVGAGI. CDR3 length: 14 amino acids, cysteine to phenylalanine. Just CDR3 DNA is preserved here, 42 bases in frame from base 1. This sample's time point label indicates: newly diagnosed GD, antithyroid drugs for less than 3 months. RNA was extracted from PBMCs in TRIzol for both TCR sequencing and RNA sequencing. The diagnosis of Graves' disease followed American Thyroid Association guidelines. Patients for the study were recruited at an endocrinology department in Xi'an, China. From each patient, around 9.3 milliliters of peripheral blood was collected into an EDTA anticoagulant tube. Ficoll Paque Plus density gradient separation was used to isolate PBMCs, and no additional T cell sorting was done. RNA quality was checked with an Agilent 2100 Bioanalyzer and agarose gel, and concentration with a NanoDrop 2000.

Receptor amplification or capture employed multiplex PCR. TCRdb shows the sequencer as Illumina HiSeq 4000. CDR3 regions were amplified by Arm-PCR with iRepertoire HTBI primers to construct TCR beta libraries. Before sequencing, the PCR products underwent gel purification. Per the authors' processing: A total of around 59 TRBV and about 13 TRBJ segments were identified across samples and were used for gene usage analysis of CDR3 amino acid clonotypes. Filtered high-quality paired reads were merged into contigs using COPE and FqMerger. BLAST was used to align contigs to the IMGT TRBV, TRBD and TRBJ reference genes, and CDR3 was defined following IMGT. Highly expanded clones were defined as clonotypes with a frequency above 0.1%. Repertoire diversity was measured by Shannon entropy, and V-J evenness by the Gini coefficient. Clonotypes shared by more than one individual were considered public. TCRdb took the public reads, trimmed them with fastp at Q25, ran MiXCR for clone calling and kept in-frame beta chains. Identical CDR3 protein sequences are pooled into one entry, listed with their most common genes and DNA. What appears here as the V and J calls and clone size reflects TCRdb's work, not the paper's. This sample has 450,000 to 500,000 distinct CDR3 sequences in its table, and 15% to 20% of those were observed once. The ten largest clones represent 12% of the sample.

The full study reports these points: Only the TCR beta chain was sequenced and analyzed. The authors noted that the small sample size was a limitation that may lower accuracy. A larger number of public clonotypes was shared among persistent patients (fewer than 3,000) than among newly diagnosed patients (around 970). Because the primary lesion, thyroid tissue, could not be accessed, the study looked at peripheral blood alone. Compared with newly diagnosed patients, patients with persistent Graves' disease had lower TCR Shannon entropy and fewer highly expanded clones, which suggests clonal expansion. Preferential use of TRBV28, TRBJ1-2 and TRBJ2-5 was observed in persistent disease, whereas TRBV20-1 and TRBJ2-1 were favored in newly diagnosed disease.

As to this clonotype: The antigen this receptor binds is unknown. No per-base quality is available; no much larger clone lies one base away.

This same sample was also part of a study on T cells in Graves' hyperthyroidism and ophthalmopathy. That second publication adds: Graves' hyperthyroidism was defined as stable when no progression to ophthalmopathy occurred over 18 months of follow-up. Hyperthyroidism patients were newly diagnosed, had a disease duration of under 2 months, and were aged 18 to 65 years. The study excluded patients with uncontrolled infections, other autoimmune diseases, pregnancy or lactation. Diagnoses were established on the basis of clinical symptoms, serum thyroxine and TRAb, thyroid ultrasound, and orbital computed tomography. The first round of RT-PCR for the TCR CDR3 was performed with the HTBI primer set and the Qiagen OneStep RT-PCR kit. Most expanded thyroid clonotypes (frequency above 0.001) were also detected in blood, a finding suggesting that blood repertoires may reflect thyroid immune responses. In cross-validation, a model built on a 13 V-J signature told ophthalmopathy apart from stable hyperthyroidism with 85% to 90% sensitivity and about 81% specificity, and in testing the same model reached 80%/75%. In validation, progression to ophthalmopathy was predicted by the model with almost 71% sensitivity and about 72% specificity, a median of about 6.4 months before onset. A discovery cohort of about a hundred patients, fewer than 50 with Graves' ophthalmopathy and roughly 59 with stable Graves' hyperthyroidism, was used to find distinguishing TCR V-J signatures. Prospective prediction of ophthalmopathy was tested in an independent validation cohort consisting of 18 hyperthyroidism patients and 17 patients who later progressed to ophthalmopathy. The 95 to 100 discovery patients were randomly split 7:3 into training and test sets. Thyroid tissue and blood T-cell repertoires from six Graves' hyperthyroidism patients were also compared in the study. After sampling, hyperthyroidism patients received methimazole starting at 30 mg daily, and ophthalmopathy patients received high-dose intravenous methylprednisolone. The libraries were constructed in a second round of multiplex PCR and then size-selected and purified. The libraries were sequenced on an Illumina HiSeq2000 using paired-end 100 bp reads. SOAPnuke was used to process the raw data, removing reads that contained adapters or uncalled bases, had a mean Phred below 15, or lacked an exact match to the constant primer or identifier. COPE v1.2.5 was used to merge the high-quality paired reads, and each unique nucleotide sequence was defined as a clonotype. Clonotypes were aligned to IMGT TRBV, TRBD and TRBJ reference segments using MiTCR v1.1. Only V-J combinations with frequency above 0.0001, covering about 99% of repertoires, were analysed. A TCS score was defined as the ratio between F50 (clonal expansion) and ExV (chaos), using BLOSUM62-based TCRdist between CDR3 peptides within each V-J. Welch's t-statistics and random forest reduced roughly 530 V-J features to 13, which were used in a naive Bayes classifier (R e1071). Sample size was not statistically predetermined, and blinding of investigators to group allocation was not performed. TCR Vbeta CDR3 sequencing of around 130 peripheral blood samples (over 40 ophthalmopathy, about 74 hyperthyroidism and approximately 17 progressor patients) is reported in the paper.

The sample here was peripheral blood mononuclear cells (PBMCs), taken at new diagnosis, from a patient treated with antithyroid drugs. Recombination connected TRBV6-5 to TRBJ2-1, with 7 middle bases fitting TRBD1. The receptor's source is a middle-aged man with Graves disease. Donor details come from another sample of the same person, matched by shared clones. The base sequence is TGTGCCAGCAGTTACTCAGGGGGCGTGAGTGAGCAGTTCTTC. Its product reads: CASSYSGGVSEQFF.